This TCR beta chain was recorded in a study of CD8+ T cells in alopecia areata. This sample's treatment: oral pan-JAK inhibitor, 5-10 mg twice daily. With 4 bases removed from V and 1 base from J, the gap between germline ends came to 4 bases. Germline CDR1 and CDR2: GTSNPN and SVGIG (reference sequence). The CDR3 loop spans 11 amino acids. TCR sequencing used cDNA made by reverse transcription of extracted RNA. Using immunoSEQ multiplex PCR, the repertoire was profiled, and TCRdb retains in-frame clones only, with some absent. The profile covers about 74,000 clones, with 25% to 35% appearing a single time and 15% taken by the ten largest.

This clonotype was obtained from a human donor with alopecia areata. The chain couples TRBV30 to TRBJ1-1; D gene unclear. Sequences were derived from CD8+ T cells sorted from blood, sampled at week 4, from a patient treated with tofacitinib. In DNA form, the CDR3 reads TGTGCCTGGAAGGGGAACACTGAAGCTTTCTTT. Protein sequence: CAWKGNTEAFF.